This T cell receptor beta chain comes out of a study of CD8 T cells in ankylosing spondylitis. Study-wide findings and caveats: Prior literature has documented some motif variants in synovial fluid and blood from reactive arthritis. In peripheral blood, disease-linked CD8+ clones occurred at relatively low frequencies. Among TCR beta sequences, a motif of eight or nine highly homologous variants appeared characteristic of ankylosing spondylitis blood.

Making the TCR beta libraries involved quantitative 5'-RACE with molecular barcodes. MiXCR, run by TCRdb on the 5' RACE reads, gives a single entry per CDR3 protein. The table lists 500,000 or so distinct CDR3 sequences, approximately 5.3% of them singletons. CDR1 and CDR2 (germline): SGHVS, FQNEAQ. V shed 4 bases and J shed 0 bases, with 15 bases lying between them. This CDR3 spans 16 amino acids. As concerns this clonotype: Antigen unknown.

This receptor was taken from a male donor with ankylosing spondylitis. The chain has TRBV7-8 and TRBJ2-5; D uncertain. Sequencing was carried out using blood, either unsorted or a sorted T cell fraction (not recorded which). CDR3 sequence: CASSSLAGLYQETQYF. As DNA, the CDR3 is TGTGCCAGCAGCTCGCTGGCCGGCTTGTACCAAGAGACCCAGTACTTC.